The source of this T cell receptor beta chain is a study of cytomegalovirus exposure and HLA in healthy donors. Study summary: Inside one of the first data releases sat around 77 million unique TCRs taken from HLA-typed donors. Study observations and caveats: It was reported in a later analysis that an Asian-associated ancestry cluster showed fewer N-insertions than the approximately 670-donor mean. Researchers reportedly found TCR beta sequences accurately predicted most subjects' HLA-A and HLA-B alleles.

A note on this clone: What it recognizes is unknown.

PCR primers comprised 60 Vbeta and 13 Jbeta primers. The table came from immunoSEQ multiplex PCR; TCRdb's copy has only in-frame clones and leaves some out. The sample shows 120,000 to 150,000 clones, more than 75% of them seen only once. From germline, CDR1 is LNHDA and CDR2 SQIVND (reference sequence). The CDR3 is made up of 16 amino acids. V was shortened by 4 bases and J by 4 bases, with 16 bases between the two germline ends. Sequencing input: PBMCs. The genes are TRBV19 and TRBJ2-2, with D maybe TRBD2 (5 bases). The receptor's source is a man aged 18 to 30 in good health and CMV-seropositive. The CDR3 reads CASSTTFRSGTGELFF. The CDR3 region has the DNA TGTGCCAGTAGTACCACATTCAGGAGCGGCACCGGGGAGCTGTTTTTT.